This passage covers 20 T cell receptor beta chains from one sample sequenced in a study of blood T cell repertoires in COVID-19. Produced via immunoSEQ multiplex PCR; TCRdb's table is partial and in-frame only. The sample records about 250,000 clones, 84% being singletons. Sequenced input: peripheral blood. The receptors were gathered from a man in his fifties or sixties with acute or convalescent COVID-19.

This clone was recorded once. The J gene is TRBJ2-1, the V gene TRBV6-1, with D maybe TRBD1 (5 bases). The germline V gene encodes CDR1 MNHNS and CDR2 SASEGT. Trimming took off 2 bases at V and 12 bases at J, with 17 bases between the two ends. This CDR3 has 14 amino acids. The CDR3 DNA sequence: TGTGCCAGCAGTGAAAGGGGTCAGGCCTCGGTGCAGTTCTTC. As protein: CASSERGQASVQFF.

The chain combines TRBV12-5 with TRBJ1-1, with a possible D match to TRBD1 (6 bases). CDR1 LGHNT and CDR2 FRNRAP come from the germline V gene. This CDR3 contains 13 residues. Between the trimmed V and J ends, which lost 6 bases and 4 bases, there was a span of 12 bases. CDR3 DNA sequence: TGTGCTAGTGGCCTTACAGGGAGCACTGAAGCTTTCTTT. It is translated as CASGLTGSTEAFF.

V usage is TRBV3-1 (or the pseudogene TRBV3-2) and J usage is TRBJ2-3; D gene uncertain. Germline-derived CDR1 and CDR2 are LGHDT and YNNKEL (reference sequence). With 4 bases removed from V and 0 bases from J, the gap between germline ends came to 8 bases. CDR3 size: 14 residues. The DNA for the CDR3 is TGTGCCAGCAGCCCCACAGACAGCACAGATACGCAGTATTTT. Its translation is CASSPTDSTDTQYF.

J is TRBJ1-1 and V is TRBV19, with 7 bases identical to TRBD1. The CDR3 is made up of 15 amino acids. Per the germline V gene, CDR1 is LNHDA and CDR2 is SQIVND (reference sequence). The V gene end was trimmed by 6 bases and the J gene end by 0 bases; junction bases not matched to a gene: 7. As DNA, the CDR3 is TGTGCCAGTAGATACGGGACAGTCATGAACACTGAAGCTTTCTTT. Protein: CASRYGTVMNTEAFF.

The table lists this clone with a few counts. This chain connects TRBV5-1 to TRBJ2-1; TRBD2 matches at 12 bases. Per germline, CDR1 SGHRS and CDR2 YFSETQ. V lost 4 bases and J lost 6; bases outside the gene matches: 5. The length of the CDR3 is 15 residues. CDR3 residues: CASSPTSGRGNEQFF. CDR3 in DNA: TGCGCCAGCAGCCCGACTAGCGGGAGAGGCAATGAGCAGTTCTTC.

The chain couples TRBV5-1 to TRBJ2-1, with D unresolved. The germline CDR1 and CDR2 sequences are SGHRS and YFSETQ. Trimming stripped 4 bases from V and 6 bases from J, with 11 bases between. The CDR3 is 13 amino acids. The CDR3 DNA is TGCGCCAGCAGCCTAGATGATATCAATGAGCAGTTCTTC. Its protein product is CASSLDDINEQFF.

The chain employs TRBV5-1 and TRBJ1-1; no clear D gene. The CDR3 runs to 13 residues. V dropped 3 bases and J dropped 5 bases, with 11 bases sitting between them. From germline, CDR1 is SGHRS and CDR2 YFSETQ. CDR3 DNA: TGCGCCAGCAGCTCCCGGGAAGCTACTGAAGCTTTCTTT. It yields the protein CASSSREATEAFF. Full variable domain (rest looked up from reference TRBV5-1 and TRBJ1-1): KAGVTQTPRYLIKTRGQQVTLSCSPISGHRSVSWYQQTPGQGLQFLFEYFSETQRNKGNFPGRFSGRQFSNSRSEMNVSTLELGDSALYLCASSSREATEAFFGQGTRLTVV.

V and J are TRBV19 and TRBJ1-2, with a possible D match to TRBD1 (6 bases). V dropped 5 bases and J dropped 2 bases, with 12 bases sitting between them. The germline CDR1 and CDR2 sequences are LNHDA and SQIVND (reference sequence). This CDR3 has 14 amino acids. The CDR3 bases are TGTGCCAGTAGTGTAGGGACACTGAACTATGGCTACACCTTC. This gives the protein CASSVGTLNYGYTF.

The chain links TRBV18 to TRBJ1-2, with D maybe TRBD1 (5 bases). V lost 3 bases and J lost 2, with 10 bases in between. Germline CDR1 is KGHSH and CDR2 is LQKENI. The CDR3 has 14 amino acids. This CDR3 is CASSPLGGNYGYTF. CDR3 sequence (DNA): TGTGCCAGCTCACCCCTCGGGGGGAACTATGGCTACACCTTC.

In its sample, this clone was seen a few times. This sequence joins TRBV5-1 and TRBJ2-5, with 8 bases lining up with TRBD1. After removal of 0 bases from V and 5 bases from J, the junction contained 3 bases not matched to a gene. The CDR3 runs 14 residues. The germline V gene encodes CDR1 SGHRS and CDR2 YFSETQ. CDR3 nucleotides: TGCGCCAGCAGCTTGGGCGGGACAGGCGAGACCCAGTACTTC. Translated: CASSLGGTGETQYF. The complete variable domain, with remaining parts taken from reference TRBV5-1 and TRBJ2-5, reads KAGVTQTPRYLIKTRGQQVTLSCSPISGHRSVSWYQQTPGQGLQFLFEYFSETQRNKGNFPGRFSGRQFSNSRSEMNVSTLELGDSALYLCASSLGGTGETQYFGPGTRLLVL.

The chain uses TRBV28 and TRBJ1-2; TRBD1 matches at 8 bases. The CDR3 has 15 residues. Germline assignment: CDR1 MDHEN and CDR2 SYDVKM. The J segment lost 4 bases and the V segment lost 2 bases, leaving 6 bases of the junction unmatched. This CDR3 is CASSLPQGAGYGYTF. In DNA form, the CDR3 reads TGTGCCAGCAGTTTACCCCAGGGGGCCGGCTATGGCTACACCTTC.

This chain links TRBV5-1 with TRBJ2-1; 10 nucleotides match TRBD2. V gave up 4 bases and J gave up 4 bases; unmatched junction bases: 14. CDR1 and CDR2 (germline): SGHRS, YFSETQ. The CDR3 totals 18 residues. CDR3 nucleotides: TGCGCCAGCAGCACCGGGACGTCGGGACTAGCGCCATACAATGAGCAGTTCTTC. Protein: CASSTGTSGLAPYNEQFF.

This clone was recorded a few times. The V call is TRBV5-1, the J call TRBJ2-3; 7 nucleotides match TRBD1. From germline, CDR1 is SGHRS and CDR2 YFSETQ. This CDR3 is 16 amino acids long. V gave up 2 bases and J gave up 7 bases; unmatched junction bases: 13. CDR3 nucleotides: TGCGCCAGCAGCTTCGGGACAGCTGTCATGGGGAATACGCAGTATTTT. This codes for CASSFGTAVMGNTQYF.

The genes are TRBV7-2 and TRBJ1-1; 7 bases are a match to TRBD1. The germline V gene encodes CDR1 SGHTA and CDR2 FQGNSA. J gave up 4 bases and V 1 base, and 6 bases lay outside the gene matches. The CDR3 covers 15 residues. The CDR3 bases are TGTGCCAGCAGCTTAGAGGGGGCGGTCGCCACTGAAGCTTTCTTT. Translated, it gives CASSLEGAVATEAFF.

CDR3 sequence: CQTYEQYF. The CDR3 DNA sequence: TGTCAGACCTACGAGCAGTACTTC. J is TRBJ2-7 and V is TRBV28; D remains ambiguous. Germline CDR1 MDHEN, CDR2 SYDVKM. This CDR3 spans 8 amino acids.

The CDR3 is CSVEPLAGGRSEQFF. The CDR3 coding sequence is TGCAGCGTTGAACCATTAGCGGGGGGCCGTAGTGAGCAGTTCTTC. The chain employs TRBV29-1 and TRBJ2-1; TRBD2 matches 10 bases. CDR1 SQVTM and CDR2 ANQGSEA come from the germline V gene. The CDR3 has 15 residues. After removal of 2 bases from V and 9 bases from J, the junction contained 10 bases not matched to a gene.

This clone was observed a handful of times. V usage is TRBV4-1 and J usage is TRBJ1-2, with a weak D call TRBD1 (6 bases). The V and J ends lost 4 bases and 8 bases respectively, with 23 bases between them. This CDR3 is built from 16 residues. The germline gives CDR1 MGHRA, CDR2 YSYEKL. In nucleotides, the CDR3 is TGCGCCAGCAGCCCTATAGCCCCGACAGGAGGTCGCGGCTACACCTTC. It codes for CASSPIAPTGGRGYTF.

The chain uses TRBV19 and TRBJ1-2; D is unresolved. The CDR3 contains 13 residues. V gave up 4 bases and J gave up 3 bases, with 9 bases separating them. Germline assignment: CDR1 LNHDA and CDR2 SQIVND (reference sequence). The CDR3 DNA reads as TGTGCCAGTAGTAGTCAGGTATACTATGGCTACACCTTC. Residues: CASSSQVYYGYTF.

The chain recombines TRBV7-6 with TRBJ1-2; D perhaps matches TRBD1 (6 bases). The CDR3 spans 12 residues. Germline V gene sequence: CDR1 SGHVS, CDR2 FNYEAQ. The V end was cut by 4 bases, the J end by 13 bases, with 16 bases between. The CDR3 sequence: CASSSWTASITF. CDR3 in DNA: TGTGCCAGCAGCTCCTGGACAGCCTCGATCACCTTC.

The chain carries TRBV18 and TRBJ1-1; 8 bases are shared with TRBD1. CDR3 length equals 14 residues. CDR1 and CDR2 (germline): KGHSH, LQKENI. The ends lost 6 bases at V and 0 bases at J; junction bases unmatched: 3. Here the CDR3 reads CASSGDRMNTEAFF. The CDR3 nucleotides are TGTGCCAGCTCGGGGGACAGGATGAACACTGAAGCTTTCTTT. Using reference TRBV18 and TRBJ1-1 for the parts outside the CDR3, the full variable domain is NAGVMQNPRHLVRRRGQEARLRCSPMKGHSHVYWYRQLPEEGLKFMVYLQKENIIDESGMPKERFSAEFPKEGPSILRIQQVVRGDSAAYFCASSGDRMNTEAFFGQGTRLTVV.